Below, 5 T cell receptor beta chains from the same sample are listed, as sequenced in a study of blood T cell repertoires in COVID-19 (dated by TCRdb to about 2020). Receptor libraries were prepared by the immunoSEQ multiplex PCR assay. In TCRdb, the immuneACCESS table is reduced to in-frame sequences with V and J assigned. These tables do not hold every clone; where another copy was compared, an unresolved V gene accounts for under half, and the others remain unexplained. The sample table records around 60,000 clones; more than 70% of these occur just once. The ten most abundant clones make up about 16% of the sample. Sequenced material: peripheral blood. All receptors come from a man aged 60-69 years with COVID-19, enrolled during active disease.

The CDR3 sequence: CASSDDRGASTDTQYF. In DNA form, the CDR3 reads TGTGCCAGCAGCGATGACAGGGGGGCTAGCACAGATACGCAGTATTTT. The V gene is TRBV9, the J gene TRBJ2-3; 9 positions agree with TRBD1. J was trimmed by 0 bases and V by 3 bases; bases with no gene match: 5. The CDR3 sequence is 16 residues long. Germline V gene lookup returns CDR1 SGDLS and CDR2 YYNGEE.

In nucleotides, the CDR3 is TGTGCCAGCAGCGTAACAAGCGGGGGGGGAGAGACCCAGTACTTC. It specifies CASSVTSGGGETQYF. The rearrangement links TRBV9 to TRBJ2-5; 10 bases agree with TRBD2. The CDR3 is 15 amino acids. The germline V gene encodes CDR1 SGDLS and CDR2 YYNGEE. The V and J ends lost 1 base and 4 bases, in that order; junction bases with no gene match: 4. Full variable domain (outside the CDR3, taken from reference TRBV9 and TRBJ2-5): DSGVTQTPKHLITATGQRVTLRCSPRSGDLSVYWYQQSLDQGLQFLIQYYNGEERAKGNILERFSAQQFPDLHSELNLSSLELGDSALYFCASSVTSGGGETQYFGPGTRLLVL.

This clone appeared a single time. A junction end diverges from the germline sequence, so it may reflect a read error. This chain uses TRBV5-1 with TRBJ2-7; 9 nucleotides agree with TRBD1. The CDR3 is made up of 11 amino acids. Looked up from germline, CDR1 is SGHRS and CDR2 is YFSETQ. CDR3 nucleotides: TGCGCCAGCAGCCCGGGACAGGGCCTACACTTC. Translated, it gives CASSPGQGLHF.

V is TRBV5-4 and J is TRBJ2-7; maybe TRBD2 (6 bases). Per the germline V gene, CDR1 is SGHNT and CDR2 is YYREEE (reference sequence). The CDR3 is 14 amino acids. V lost 1 base and J lost 4, with 12 bases in between. The CDR3 DNA reads as TGTGCCAGCAGCTTGCCGGGAGAAGAATACGAGCAGTACTTC. Its protein is CASSLPGEEYEQYF. The variable domain in full, completed from reference TRBV5-4 and TRBJ2-7, reads ETGVTQSPTHLIKTRGQQVTLRCSSQSGHNTVSWYQQALGQGPQFIFQYYREEENGRGNFPPRFSGLQFPNYSSELNVNALELDDSALYLCASSLPGEEYEQYFGPGTRLTVT.

The genes are TRBV5-4 and TRBJ2-4; the D gene is possibly TRBD1 (6 bases). Germline loops: CDR1 SGHNT, CDR2 YYREEE (reference sequence). The CDR3 has 16 residues. V was trimmed by 4 bases and J by 1 base, leaving 15 bases between them. The CDR3 loop is CASSHLTGYAKNIQYF. For the CDR3, the DNA is TGTGCCAGCAGCCATTTAACAGGGTATGCCAAAAACATTCAGTACTTC. The full variable domain, its missing parts supplied by reference TRBV5-4 and TRBJ2-4, is ETGVTQSPTHLIKTRGQQVTLRCSSQSGHNTVSWYQQALGQGPQFIFQYYREEENGRGNFPPRFSGLQFPNYSSELNVNALELDDSALYLCASSHLTGYAKNIQYFGAGTRLSVL.